The rows below give T cell receptor beta chains drawn from one sample of a study of T cells in Graves' hyperthyroidism and ophthalmopathy. TCRdb processed the multiplex PCR reads anew with MiXCR; each CDR3 protein has one entry. In the table there are around 250,000 distinct CDR3 sequences, 14% to 15% of which are singletons. The specimen was blood. These receptors all come from a woman in her 40s with Graves' hyperthyroidism that later progressed to Graves' ophthalmopathy. CDR3s include the opening cysteine and the closing phenylalanine or tryptophan. D genes are given only for firm matches.

V: TRBV3-1; J: TRBJ2-1; D: .; CDR3: CASSQEVLRENEQFF
V: TRBV7-8; J: TRBJ2-3; D: .; CDR3: CASTRSLSERADTQYF
V: TRBV25-1; J: TRBJ2-3; D: .; CDR3: CASSEPSSGSGADTQYF
V: TRBV11-2; J: TRBJ2-1; D: .; CDR3: CASSSPSDHNEQFF
V: TRBV28; J: TRBJ2-5; D: .; CDR3: CASSYRQAQETQYF
V: TRBV7-3; J: TRBJ2-3; D: .; CDR3: CASSLRQEATQYF
V: TRBV6-1; J: TRBJ2-6; D: .; CDR3: CASSSAGISSGANVLTF
V: TRBV11-2; J: TRBJ2-6; D: .; CDR3: CASSLSPGGTGASGANVLTF
V: TRBV27; J: TRBJ1-2; D: TRBD1; CDR3: CASRQTGDLYGYTF
V: TRBV28; J: TRBJ2-1; D: .; CDR3: CASSRLLYNEQFF
V: TRBV9; J: TRBJ2-5; D: TRBD1; CDR3: CASSAGQGRETQYF
V: TRBV14; J: TRBJ2-3; D: .; CDR3: CASSHVGARTDTQYF
V: TRBV14; J: TRBJ2-7; D: .; CDR3: CASSQDVFFSEQYF
V: TRBV6-1; J: TRBJ2-3; D: TRBD2; CDR3: CASRGEGWLGTDTQYF
V: TRBV27; J: TRBJ2-2; D: TRBD1; CDR3: CASSSLGTANTGELFF
V: TRBV3-1; J: TRBJ2-7; D: .; CDR3: CASSRRPGYEQYF
V: TRBV18; J: TRBJ2-1; D: .; CDR3: CASSPPTSNEQFF
V: TRBV9; J: TRBJ2-1; D: .; CDR3: CASSAGLYYNEQFF
V: TRBV28; J: TRBJ2-3; D: .; CDR3: CASSFVLTDTQYF
V: TRBV6-1; J: TRBJ1-5; D: .; CDR3: CASRRESNQPQHF
V: TRBV12-5; J: TRBJ2-3; D: TRBD2; CDR3: CASAPGAPHLAGGRTQYF
V: TRBV7-2; J: TRBJ1-2; D: TRBD1; CDR3: CASSSLMTGGVGYTF
V: TRBV27; J: TRBJ2-3; D: .; CDR3: CASYGGDTDTQCF
V: TRBV12-3/TRBV12-4; J: TRBJ2-1; D: TRBD2; CDR3: CASSPLGLAANNEQFF
V: TRBV20-1; J: TRBJ2-3; D: .; CDR3: CSAGPGSTDTQYF
V: TRBV27; J: TRBJ1-5; D: .; CDR3: CASSYLGGGNQPQHF
V: TRBV11-2; J: TRBJ1-6; D: TRBD1; CDR3: CASSSLQGSSNSPLHF
V: TRBV5-1; J: TRBJ2-6; D: .; CDR3: CASSFVGSGANVLTF
V: TRBV6-1; J: TRBJ1-1; D: TRBD1; CDR3: CASSHPRHRGDTEAFF
V: TRBV6-4; J: TRBJ2-1; D: .; CDR3: CASSLTDSAYNEQFF
V: TRBV3-1; J: TRBJ2-3; D: TRBD2; CDR3: CASSQGPLAGGPLADTQYF
V: TRBV27; J: TRBJ1-2; D: TRBD1; CDR3: CASTALDRPFGYTF
V: TRBV13; J: TRBJ2-1; D: .; CDR3: CASSWGRSREQFF
V: TRBV5-1; J: TRBJ1-5; D: TRBD1; CDR3: CASSYTGTGNQPQHF
V: TRBV12-3/TRBV12-4; J: TRBJ1-1; D: TRBD1; CDR3: CASSLIGTGNTEAFF
V: TRBV29-1; J: TRBJ2-3; D: TRBD2; CDR3: CSGQGTSGILDTQYF
V: TRBV13; J: TRBJ2-2; D: .; CDR3: CASSLGLRLVNTGELFF
V: TRBV19; J: TRBJ2-1; D: TRBD1; CDR3: CASSYRGPNEQFF
V: TRBV20-1; J: TRBJ2-5; D: .; CDR3: CSARGAGLETQYF
V: TRBV6-1; J: TRBJ1-5; D: TRBD1; CDR3: CASSNRDRVLYSNQPQHF
V: TRBV3-1; J: TRBJ2-2; D: .; CDR3: CASSGQTTNTGELFF
V: TRBV28; J: TRBJ1-5; D: .; CDR3: CASKRGGDQPQHF
V: TRBV6-1; J: TRBJ1-2; D: .; CDR3: CASSGGGTGYTF
V: TRBV11-2; J: TRBJ2-1; D: .; CDR3: CASSRGYEQFF
V: TRBV11-3; J: TRBJ2-7; D: .; CDR3: CASSKGAAYEQYF
V: TRBV18; J: TRBJ2-1; D: .; CDR3: CASSPPGQESYNEQFF
V: TRBV7-8; J: TRBJ2-7; D: TRBD2; CDR3: CASSLGSGSDEQYF
V: TRBV27; J: TRBJ1-1; D: .; CDR3: CASSPLTGLNTEAFF
V: TRBV19; J: TRBJ2-7; D: .; CDR3: CASSISALAIYEQYF
V: TRBV3-1; J: TRBJ2-1; D: .; CDR3: CASSPPRRNNEQFF
V: TRBV11-2; J: TRBJ2-7; D: .; CDR3: CASSLGRIGQRAYEQYF